This T cell receptor (beta chain) stems from a study of cytomegalovirus exposure and HLA in healthy donors (dated by TCRdb to 2017 to 2019). Regarding the research as a whole: According to an earlier analysis of a few hundred of the donors, 150 million to 200 million T cells yielded some 110 million unique TCR beta sequences and about 300 Gb of sequence data. Typing coverage varied by locus: 629-630 donors for A, B, C, DRB1 and DQB1; roughly 560 for DQA1; more than 600 for DPA1; 400 to 480 for DPB1. On average, around 240,000 unique TCR beta nucleotide sequences were sequenced per donor among some 430 genotyped donors of the cohort, with 15% to 20% of those sequences being non-productive. A separate validation cohort of 90 to 150 different subjects was used in addition to the roughly 640-subject first cohort. HLA typing covered class I and class II loci at four-digit resolution. An early release covering some 640 HLA-typed donors comprised about 290 gigabases of sequencing data and some 79 million unique TCR sequences. Every repertoire in the discovery cohort had been generated on one and the same sequencing platform. The study aimed to test whether cataloging public T cell receptors could reveal signatures of past pathogen exposure. In a later analysis, previously published TCR beta repertoires from several hundred donors were re-analyzed and high-resolution HLA genotyping was added so that TCR occurrence patterns could be studied. In an earlier analysis of a few hundred of the donors, high-throughput TCR beta sequencing was used to judge whether each TCR beta V gene segment behaved as functional or pseudogenic. The study profiled the T cell repertoires of hundreds of subjects by immunosequencing and related them to cytomegalovirus serostatus. To predict cytomegalovirus infection status, the study combined high-throughput TCR immunosequencing, statistical association of individual TCRs with disease status, and machine learning. Of the 350 to 400 genotyped donors, about 80% fell in the genetic ancestry cluster associated with self-reported Caucasian donors. Because of strong linkage in the cohort, five DR-DQ haplotypes were treated as single units for association and clustering. Genome-wide SNP genotypes for about 60% of the roughly 670 donors were used in a later genetic analysis, which treated that subset as a discovery cohort. Donor age, sex, ethnicity and CMV serostatus were compiled alongside the repertoire data. Rather than drawing on any new phenotypic data, the later analysis identified candidate immune exposures from TCR beta sequences and the way those sequences occurred across donors.

The CDR3 has 14 amino acids, counting the end cysteine and phenylalanine. This entry keeps only the CDR3 DNA: 42 bases, framed from base 1. The germline V gene (reference sequence) specifies LNHNV as CDR1 and YYDKDF as CDR2. Trimming removed 1 base from V and 3 bases from J, leaving 9 bases between the germline ends. Libraries came from the immunoSEQ multiplex PCR assay. For the multiplex PCR, a mixture combining 60 forward primers for TCR Vbeta segments and 13 reverse primers for TCR Jbeta segments was used. Amplification of the CDR3 region of rearranged TCR beta genes was performed with a multiplex PCR assay on genomic DNA. On the Illumina HiSeq System, the amplified TCR beta libraries were sequenced as 87-base-pair reads. The paper's processing steps were these. A later analysis tallied roughly 80 million unique TCR beta chains across the 660 or so repertoires, and about 12 million of those chains were shared by two or more donors. Raw reads were error-corrected and collapsed into unique sequences with a nearest-neighbor algorithm that merged closely related sequences to remove PCR and sequencing errors. Alignment of CDR3 sequences to IMGT reference sequences was used to assign V, D and J gene segments. Each retained sequence needed at least a six-nucleotide match to both a V gene segment and a J gene segment. A rearrangement counted as productive if the CDR3 had no stop codons and remained in frame with V and J, and every other rearrangement counted as non-productive. Following IMGT convention, CDR3 was defined as the stretch from the second conserved V-encoded cysteine up to the conserved J-encoded phenylalanine. In an earlier analysis of around 600 of the donors, sequences lacking an unambiguous match to a single V gene segment were excluded. An earlier analysis of 500 to 600 of the donors classified V segments as functional when productive rearrangements were above 56.7% and as segregating when the standard deviation between donors was above 5%. To diagnose cytomegalovirus status from the catalog of TCR beta chain sequences, a statistical classification framework was built. In a later analysis, TCR nucleotide sequences were compared against IMGT/GENE-DB human TR gene sequences so that V and J genes could be assigned. Using the TCRdist pipeline, a later analysis assigned CDR3 sequences along with most-parsimonious VDJ recombination scenarios. A later analysis defined each TCR beta chain by its CDR3 amino acid sequence plus V-gene family, and excluded reads lacking a unique V-gene family. To address suspected cross-contamination and a sequencing artifact, a later analysis removed several hundred highly shared, low-generation-probability nucleotide sequences. In a later analysis, a clonal expansion index for each public chain was calculated from normalized within-repertoire ranks of inferred template counts. A later analysis computed generation probabilities with a VDJ recombination model fitted to out-of-frame rearrangements, and checked the results against IGoR. In a later analysis, hypergeometric tests were used to score TCR-TCR, TCR-HLA and TCR-CMV co-occurrence, with a repertoire-size bias correction applied to TCR pairs. False discovery rates were estimated in a later analysis by permuting HLA or CMV assignments 20 times. In a later analysis, co-occurring TCRs were grouped using DBSCAN, and TCRdist sequence similarity was added for clustering within HLA-allele-positive subsets. Co-occurrence clustering excluded repertoires with fewer than 30,000 or more than 120,000 public chains, plus five with anomalous nucleotide sharing. What TCRdb holds here is the immuneACCESS table cut down to in-frame rearrangements. Part of the clones is not present; checked against another copy, under half of the missing clones reflect an unresolved V gene, and the others are unexplained. V and J calls and clone size are as listed in that table; D and trimming were resolved from the DNA. This sample comprises 100,000 to 120,000 clones, about 73% of them detected only once. Of the sample, roughly 1.3% is held by the ten largest clones.

In total, approximately 690 healthy bone marrow donors made up the cohort. Cohort members were all nominally healthy when sampled, although unrecorded immune exposures were likely present. The donor was CMV seronegative and belonged to the group of approximately 320 seronegative cohort members. A peripheral blood sample was provided by each donor, and peripheral blood mononuclear cells were used for TCR beta sequencing. Genomic DNA extraction from the blood cell samples was performed with the Qiagen DNeasy Blood Extraction Kit. This clone was counted once. The clone's antigen remains unknown. The input lacks base qualities; no much larger clone sits a single base away. Results and caveats for the whole study, not just this receptor: The study gave a list of 150 to 200 TCR beta chains associated with cytomegalovirus. CMV serostatus was the only immune exposure information available for the cohort. Specific HLA alleles were associated with 18,000 or so TCR beta sequences at a false discovery rate of 0.05 in a later analysis. Because HLA typing was missing for some donors at each locus, association tests included only the typed subset. The presence/absence analyses assumed that sequencing depth was roughly uniform across donors, and that assumption may not be true. While some public TCRs were present in many individuals, most TCR sequences turned up only very rarely across donors. Because counts were too low, roughly 18 rarely observed V segments, including chromosome 9 orphons, were left out of the earlier analysis of several hundred of the donors. Most CMV-associated TCR beta chains appeared to be HLA-restricted in a later analysis, and the HLA associations seemed to be driven largely by CMV exposure. A further reported finding was that TCR beta sequences accurately predicted the HLA-A and HLA-B alleles for most subjects in the first cohort. In vitro tests confirmed that a few of the cytomegalovirus-associated TCR beta chains recognize cytomegalovirus antigens. A cluster of highly shared sequence variants was judged likely to be a technical artifact of the sequencing pipeline. Assigning TCR associations to individual alleles was difficult when HLA alleles, especially DR and DQ, strongly co-occurred. The authors suggested that the approach could potentially be generalized to other disease states and immunological phenotypes. In a later analysis, TCR association rates were found to vary across HLA loci, with the most associated TCRs seen for DRB1 alleles and the fewest for HLA-C alleles. In a later genetic analysis, a missense DCLRE1C variant was associated with V-gene and J-gene trimming of TCR beta chains, and the association was replicated in an independent cohort. Compared with the approximately 670-donor mean, donors in an Asian-associated ancestry cluster had fewer N-insertions in productive TCRs, according to a later genetic analysis. In a later analysis, HLA-associated TCR beta chains were found to be more clonally expanded and to have lower generation probabilities than equally common non-associated chains. In an earlier analysis of about 550 of the donors, most TCR beta V segments were observed in productive rearrangements about 87% or about 30% of the time, broadly matching IMGT annotations. This cohort had only TCR beta chains sequenced, and the lack of alpha or paired-chain data limited which features could be detected. In a later analysis, several top co-occurrence clusters were reported to appear linked to parvovirus B19, influenza, CMV and Epstein-Barr virus. The classifier was reported to diagnose cytomegalovirus status with high specificity and sensitivity in both the original cohort and the validation cohort. Some IMGT-functional V segments, including TRBV6-2 and TRBV6-3, could not be distinguished by the 87-base-pair reads and were therefore excluded. Linkage disequilibrium might explain the correlated functional status among segregating V segments, but an unknown experimental factor could not be ruled out.

The sequenced material came from PBMCs. This TCR was sampled from a woman in her twenties or thirties in good health and CMV-seronegative. The receptor chain draws on TRBV15 and TRBJ1-2; no D gene call is confident. The CDR3 reads CATSRVTVDYGYTF. DNA sequence: TGTGCCACCAGCAGAGTTACAGTAGACTATGGCTACACCTTC.